The present entry profiles one T cell receptor beta chain with its context. Profiled with immunoSEQ multiplex PCR; TCRdb holds only in-frame clones, not every one. The sample lists 70,000 to 90,000 clones, about four fifths occurring once. Germline CDR1 SGHTA, CDR2 FQGNSA. CDR3 length: 16 amino acids. V shed 7 bases and J 2 bases; nucleotides not matched to a gene: 9. The data originate from a study of radiotherapy plus CTLA-4 blockade in lung cancer. As for the study in general: Objective responses emerged in 15% to 20% of patients, and around 31% attained disease control.

Source: peripheral blood, taken from a patient treated with radiotherapy plus ipilimumab. The V gene is TRBV7-2, the J gene TRBJ2-2; 8 nucleotides align to TRBD2. This receptor was obtained from a human donor with non-small cell lung cancer whose response to radiotherapy plus ipilimumab could not be evaluated. Some clones in this sample may be carry-over from other donors' samples. This chain's CDR3 is CASTRQLAGNTGELFF. The DNA for the CDR3 is TGTGCCAGCACCCGGCAGCTAGCGGGTAACACCGGGGAGCTGTTTTTT.